The TCR beta chain described here comes from a study of glioma-infiltrating T cells after dendritic cell vaccination. Background on the study: Autologous tumor lysate was loaded overnight onto monocyte-derived dendritic cells grown seven days with IL-4 and GM-CSF.

Amplification used 60 V beta primers and 13 J beta primers. Profiled with immunoSEQ multiplex PCR; TCRdb holds only in-frame clones, not every one. The sample lists about 30,000 clones, 90% to 95% occurring once. PBMC sampling occurred before vaccination, two weeks after the third dose, and at progression. V lost 1 base to trimming and J lost 0 bases; unmatched junction nucleotides: 9. The germline V gene has CDR1 GTSNPN and CDR2 SVGIG (reference sequence). CDR3 length: 16 amino acids. This specimen consisted of blood, obtained before dendritic cell vaccination. The TCR was taken from a human donor with glioblastoma. V and J are TRBV30 and TRBJ2-7; TRBD1 aligns across 7 bases. CDR3 DNA sequence: TGTGCCTGGAGTGGTGACCCCTGGGACAGCTCCTACGAGCAGTACTTC. This sequence encodes CAWSGDPWDSSYEQYF.